The clone carrying this TCR beta chain appeared a single time. What it binds is unknown. Sequenced by immunoSEQ multiplex PCR; TCRdb stores in-frame clones only, minus some. The sample shows about 120,000 clones, more than 70% of them seen only once. This entry belongs to a study of cytomegalovirus exposure and HLA in healthy donors. General observations from the study: Investigators reported about 160 TCR beta chains as tied to cytomegalovirus.

This sequence originates from a young man in good health and CMV-seronegative. The sequencing sample was made of PBMCs.

The CDR3 DNA follows: TGTGCCAGCAATCAAGGACAGCCTATTAGCACAGATACGCAGTATTTT. As protein: CASNQGQPISTDTQYF. V gene TRBV28 combines with J gene TRBJ2-3; D might be TRBD1 (6 bases). The CDR3 totals 16 residues. V lost 7 bases and J lost 0, with 17 bases in between. Germline lookup yields CDR1 MDHEN and CDR2 SYDVKM.